This T cell receptor beta chain was captured in a study of T-cell memory formation after mild COVID-19. As for the study in general: Clustering of TCRs was largely donor specific.

A remark on this clonotype: Antigen specificity is unknown.

5'RACE primed at constant segments yielded TCR alpha and TCR beta cDNA libraries bearing sample barcodes and UMIs. Via MiXCR, TCRdb re-called the 5' RACE reads, giving one row per CDR3 protein. There are under 300,000 distinct CDR3 sequences in the sample; roughly 16% occur only once, and more than 20% lies in the top ten. Findings and caveats of the study: Clones that contracted from day 15 to 85 were balanced CD4/CD8, while later expanders leaned CD4+.

The V and J ends lost 0 bases and 5 bases respectively, with 13 bases between them. Germline CDR1 MNHEY, CDR2 SVGAGI. This CDR3 comprises 15 residues. Sequenced sample: PBMCs or a T cell subset sorted from them (not recorded which). V gene TRBV6-5 combines with J gene TRBJ1-1; D may be TRBD1 (6 bases). The clonotype originates from a man aged 18 to 35 who had mild COVID-19 (a few samples of this study predate the infection). Cell type and time point are not known. The CDR3 sequence: CASSYSMGARTEAFF. CDR3 nucleotides: TGTGCCAGCAGTTACTCGATGGGGGCGCGTACTGAAGCTTTCTTT.